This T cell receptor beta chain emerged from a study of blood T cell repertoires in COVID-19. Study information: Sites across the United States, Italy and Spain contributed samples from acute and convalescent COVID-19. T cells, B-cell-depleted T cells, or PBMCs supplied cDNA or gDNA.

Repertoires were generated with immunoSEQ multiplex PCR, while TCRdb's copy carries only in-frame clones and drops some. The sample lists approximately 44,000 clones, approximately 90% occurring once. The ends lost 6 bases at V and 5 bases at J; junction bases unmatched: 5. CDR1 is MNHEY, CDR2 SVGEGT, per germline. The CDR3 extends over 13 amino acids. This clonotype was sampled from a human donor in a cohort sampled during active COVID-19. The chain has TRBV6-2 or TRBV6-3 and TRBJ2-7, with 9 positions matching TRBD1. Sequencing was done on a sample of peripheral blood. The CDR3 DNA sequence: TGTGCCAGCAGCCCCGGGACAGGGAACGAGCAGTACTTC. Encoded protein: CASSPGTGNEQYF.